Described below is a single TCR beta chain sequence and its context. Its specificity is unknown. Sequencing was performed with immunoSEQ multiplex PCR; in TCRdb, only in-frame clones are kept and a portion is missing. The sample has 20,000 to 30,000 clones; roughly 79% are singletons. The entry originates in a study of OX40 agonist ivuxolimab in advanced cancers. Study-wide results and caveats: A proportion of nonresponders additionally exhibited low normalized T-cell clonal expansion. Individuals who were partial responders at 0.1-3.0 mg/kg had clonal expansion that ranked among the lowest.

V lost 1 base and J 5 bases, leaving 21 bases between the germline ends. The CDR3 length is 18 residues. Looked up from germline, CDR1 is MNHEY and CDR2 is SMNVEV (reference sequence). This clonotype was sampled from an adult with an advanced solid tumor such as melanoma, head and neck, liver or kidney cancer. This specimen consisted of CD4+ or CD8+ T cells sorted from blood, obtained in a trial of the OX40 agonist ivuxolimab. The chain combines TRBV27 with TRBJ2-1, with D uncertain. The CDR3 here is CASSLFPSKTSVHNEQFF. The CDR3 DNA reads TGTGCCAGCAGTTTATTCCCTTCCAAGACATCGGTACACAATGAGCAGTTCTTC.